This TCR beta chain was obtained from a study of cytomegalovirus exposure and HLA in healthy donors. Study-wide results and caveats: Cytomegalovirus status was reportedly diagnosed by the classifier with high sensitivity and specificity. For most TCR beta V segments, an earlier analysis put the productive rate at about 90% or about 30% of the time. In the analysis, some V segments, TRBV6-2 and TRBV6-3 included, were excluded as indistinguishable.

PCR involved 60 Vbeta and 13 Jbeta primers. Sequencing was performed with immunoSEQ multiplex PCR; in TCRdb, only in-frame clones are kept and a portion is missing. Of about 120,000 clones listed, about 71% are singletons. In regard to this clone: The antigen remains undetermined.

Trimming took 6 bases from V and 2 from J; bases not matched to a gene: 4. Germline-derived CDR1 and CDR2 are MNHEY and SMNVEV (reference sequence). CDR3 length: 15 amino acids. The sequenced sample was PBMCs. The TCR originated in a woman between 45 and 65 years old in good health and CMV-seronegative. V and J are TRBV27 and TRBJ2-1; 10 positions match TRBD1. The CDR3 loop reads CASSPGQGAYNEQFF. The DNA of the CDR3 is TGTGCCAGCAGCCCCGGACAGGGGGCCTACAATGAGCAGTTCTTC.